These T cell receptor beta chains were read from a single sample in a study of OX40 agonist ivuxolimab in advanced cancers. TCRdb keeps only in-frame clones here, not all; method: immunoSEQ multiplex PCR. The data contain some 60,000 clones, roughly nine tenths of them singletons. The sequencing here drew on CD4+ or CD8+ T cells sorted from blood, taken in a trial of the OX40 agonist ivuxolimab. These receptors all come from an adult with an advanced solid tumor such as melanoma, head and neck, liver or kidney cancer. CDR3s leave out the opening cysteine and the closing phenylalanine or tryptophan. Each record gives: J gene, V gene, D gene, CDR3 protein. D genes are given only for firm matches.

J: TRBJ2-7
V: TRBV6-1
D: TRBD1
CDR3: ASSATGGSYEQY

J: TRBJ1-3
V: TRBV19
D: NA
CDR3: ASSLTWSGNTIY

J: TRBJ2-7
V: TRBV9
D: NA
CDR3: ASSVGGSSYEQY

J: TRBJ2-7
V: TRBV11-2
D: NA
CDR3: ASSPQRTYEQY

J: TRBJ2-7
V: TRBV7-8
D: NA
CDR3: ASSLWNRDAAYEQY

J: TRBJ1-1
V: TRBV9
D: NA
CDR3: ASSPHGGSNTEAF

J: TRBJ1-2
V: TRBV30
D: NA
CDR3: AWSRDVNYGYT

J: TRBJ2-6
V: TRBV6-5
D: NA
CDR3: ASRRRSGANVLT

J: TRBJ2-5
V: TRBV9
D: TRBD1
CDR3: ASSVALGQGQETQY

J: TRBJ1-1
V: TRBV5-6
D: NA
CDR3: ASSARRGGRYTEAF

J: TRBJ1-6
V: TRBV5-1
D: TRBD1
CDR3: ASSFGGTGTNSPLH

J: TRBJ1-3
V: TRBV15
D: NA
CDR3: ATSRDLEGNTIY

J: TRBJ1-2
V: TRBV6-6
D: NA
CDR3: ASKAGDLGSYGYT

J: NA
V: TRBV5-6
D: TRBD1
CDR3: ASSSWTGGTGEQY

J: TRBJ1-1
V: TRBV18
D: NA
CDR3: ASSLRQALGGNTEAF

J: TRBJ1-5
V: TRBV2
D: NA
CDR3: ASSDNQPQH

J: TRBJ1-6
V: TRBV6-5
D: NA
CDR3: ASSYSWDNASPLH

J: TRBJ1-6
V: TRBV4-3
D: NA
CDR3: ASSQEPPGSSYNSPLH

J: TRBJ1-6
V: TRBV6-1
D: TRBD1
CDR3: ASKTGGASPLH

J: TRBJ1-5
V: TRBV7-2
D: TRBD1
CDR3: ASSLGQGGQPQH

J: TRBJ2-7
V: TRBV11-2
D: NA
CDR3: ASSLGWGQSYEQY

J: TRBJ2-1
V: TRBV5-6
D: TRBD2
CDR3: ASSPREAGLYNEQF

J: TRBJ2-1
V: TRBV9
D: NA
CDR3: ASSLYNEQF

J: TRBJ2-1
V: TRBV9
D: NA
CDR3: ASSVGGAYEQF

J: TRBJ1-1
V: TRBV7-6
D: NA
CDR3: ASSADLNTEAF

J: TRBJ2-1
V: TRBV6-1
D: TRBD1
CDR3: ASGTDYNEQF